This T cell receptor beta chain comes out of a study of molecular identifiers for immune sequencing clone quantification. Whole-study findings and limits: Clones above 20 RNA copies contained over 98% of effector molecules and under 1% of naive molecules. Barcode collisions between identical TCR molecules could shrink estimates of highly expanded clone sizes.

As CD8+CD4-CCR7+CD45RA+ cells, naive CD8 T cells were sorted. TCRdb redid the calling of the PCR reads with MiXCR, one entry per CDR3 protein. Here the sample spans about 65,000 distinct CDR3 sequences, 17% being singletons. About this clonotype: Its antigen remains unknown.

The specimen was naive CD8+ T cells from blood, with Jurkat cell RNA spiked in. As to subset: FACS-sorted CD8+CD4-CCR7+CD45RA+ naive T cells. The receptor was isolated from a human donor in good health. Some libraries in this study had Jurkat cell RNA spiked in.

The chain's CDR3 is CARTDRTYGYTF. CDR3 in DNA: TGTGCCAGAACCGACAGGACTTATGGCTACACCTTC. The J gene is TRBJ1-2, the V gene TRBV2; TRBD1 is a possible D gene (6 bases). CDR1 is SNHLY and CDR2 is FYNNEI in the germline V gene. This CDR3 is built from 12 residues. Trimming took off 9 bases at V and 5 bases at J, with 13 bases between the two ends.